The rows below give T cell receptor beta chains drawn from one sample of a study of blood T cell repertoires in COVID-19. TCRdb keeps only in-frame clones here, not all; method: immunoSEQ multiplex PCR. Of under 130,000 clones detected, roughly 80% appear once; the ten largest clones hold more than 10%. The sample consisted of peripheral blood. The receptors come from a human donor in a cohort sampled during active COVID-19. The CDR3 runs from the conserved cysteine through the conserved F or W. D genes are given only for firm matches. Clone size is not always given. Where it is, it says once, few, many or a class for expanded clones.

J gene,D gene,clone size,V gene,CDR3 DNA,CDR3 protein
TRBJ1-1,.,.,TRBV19,TGTGCCAGTAACCCCACAGCCATGAACACTGAAGCTTTCTTT,CASNPTAMNTEAFF
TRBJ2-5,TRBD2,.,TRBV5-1,TGCGCCAGCAGCTTGTATGGCGGGGGGGCCGGGGAGACCCAGTACTTC,CASSLYGGGAGETQYF
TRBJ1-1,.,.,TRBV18,TGTGCCAGCTCACCACCCGGGGTCATGAACACTGAAGCTTTCTTT,CASSPPGVMNTEAFF
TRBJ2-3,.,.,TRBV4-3,TGCGCCAGCAGCCTAAGCCGGGGGGCCACAGATACGCAGTATTTT,CASSLSRGATDTQYF
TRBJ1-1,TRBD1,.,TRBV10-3,TGTGCCATTCATGGGGACAGGGAGGGAACTGAAGCTTTCTTT,CAIHGDREGTEAFF
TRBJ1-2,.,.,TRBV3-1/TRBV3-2,TGTGCCAGCAGCCTAGGACAGTTTAACTATGGCTACACCTTC,CASSLGQFNYGYTF
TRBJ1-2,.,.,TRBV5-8,TGTGCCAGCAGCTTGAGACAGGCGGGTCTTTATGGCTACACCTTC,CASSLRQAGLYGYTF
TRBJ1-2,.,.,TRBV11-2,TGTGCCAGCAGCTCACTGAGACAGGCACTAAACTATGGCTACACCTTC,CASSSLRQALNYGYTF
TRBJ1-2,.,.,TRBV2,TGTGCCAGCCTTGGGGGGGGAGCCTATGGCTACACCTTC,CASLGGGAYGYTF
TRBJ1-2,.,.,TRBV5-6,TGTGCCAGCAGACCCGGGGGGGGCTCCCTTGGCTACACCTTC,CASRPGGGSLGYTF
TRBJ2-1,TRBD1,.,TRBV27,TGTGCCAGCAGTCGCTCCAGGGGGAATGAGCAGTTCTTC,CASSRSRGNEQFF
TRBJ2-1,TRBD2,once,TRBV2,TGTGCCAGCAGTGAAGACCGGGGGGGGAAGATCTTC,CASSEDRGGKIF
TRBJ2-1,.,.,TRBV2,TGTGCCAGCATTGGACTCACTAATGAGCAGTTCTTC,CASIGLTNEQFF
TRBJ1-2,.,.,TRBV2,TGTGCCAGCGCCGGAGGGGTCGCCTATGGCTACACCTTC,CASAGGVAYGYTF
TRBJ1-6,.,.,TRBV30,TGTGCCTGGAGTGTACGGGGGGCCTCCTATAATTCACCCCTCCACTTT,CAWSVRGASYNSPLHF
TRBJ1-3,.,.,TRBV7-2,TGTGCCAGCAGCTTATGGACTGTTAACTCTGGAAACACCATATATTTT,CASSLWTVNSGNTIYF
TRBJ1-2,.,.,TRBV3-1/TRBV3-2,TGTGCCAGCAGCCAAGATCGGGACTATGGCTACACCTTC,CASSQDRDYGYTF
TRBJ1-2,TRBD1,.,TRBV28,TGTGCCAGCAGTTCCCCCGACAGGGGCTATGGCTACACCTTC,CASSSPDRGYGYTF
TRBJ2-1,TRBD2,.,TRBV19,TGTGCCACCGGGGGGGGACCCGCGGCGGGCGGTGAGCAGTTCTTC,CATGGGPAAGGEQFF
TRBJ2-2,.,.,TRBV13,TGTGCCAGCAGCTTCCTCACCGGGGAGCTGTTTTTT,CASSFLTGELFF
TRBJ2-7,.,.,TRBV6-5,TGTGCCAGCAGTTACTCCCTTAGGGACATAACCTACGAGCAGTACTTC,CASSYSLRDITYEQYF
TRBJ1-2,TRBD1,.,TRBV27,TGTGCCAGCAGTCCTAAATCGGGACAGGGTCTAAGGTCGACTGGCTACACCTTC,CASSPKSGQGLRSTGYTF
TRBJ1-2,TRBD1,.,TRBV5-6,TGTGCCAGCAGCGTCGGACAGGCCAGGTATGGCTACACCTTC,CASSVGQARYGYTF
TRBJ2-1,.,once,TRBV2,TGTGCCAGCAGTGGGAGGACGGTTCACAATGAGCAGTTCTTC,CASSGRTVHNEQFF
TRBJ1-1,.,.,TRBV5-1,TGCGCCAGCAGCTTAACAGGGAACACTGAAGCTTTCTTT,CASSLTGNTEAFF
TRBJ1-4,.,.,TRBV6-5,TGTGCCAGCACCCAAGGAGCCGCAACTAATGAAAAACTGTTTTTT,CASTQGAATNEKLFF
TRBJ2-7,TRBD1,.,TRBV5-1,TGCGCCAGCAGCTTGGGGGACAGGGGATACGAGCAGTACTTC,CASSLGDRGYEQYF
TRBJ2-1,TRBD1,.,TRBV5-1,TGCGCCAGCAGCTGGTCACAGGGGCTCTACAATGAGCAGTTCTTC,CASSWSQGLYNEQFF
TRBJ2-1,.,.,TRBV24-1,TGTGCCACCAGTTCTAGCGCGTCGTCCCGCTCCTACAATGAGCAGTTCTTC,CATSSSASSRSYNEQFF
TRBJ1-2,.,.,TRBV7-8,TGTGCCAGCAGCCCCCGGTCTTATGGCTACACCTTC,CASSPRSYGYTF
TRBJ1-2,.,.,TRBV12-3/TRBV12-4,TGTGCCACCTCAAGGCGGGGGAACGATGGCTACACCTTC,CATSRRGNDGYTF
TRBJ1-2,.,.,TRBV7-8,TGTGCCAGCAGCGCGCTGCGGGGGCTCGGCTACACCTTC,CASSALRGLGYTF
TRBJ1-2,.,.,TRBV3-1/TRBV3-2,TGTGCCAGCAGACAACACGGCGGGGTTTTCAACTATGGCTACACCTTC,CASRQHGGVFNYGYTF
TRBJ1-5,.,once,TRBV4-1,TGCGCCAGCAGCCAAGAGGACAGAGGGTGGAATCAGCCCCAGCATTTT,CASSQEDRGWNQPQHF
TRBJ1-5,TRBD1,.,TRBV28,TGTGCCAGCAGTTTATCAGGGGGCCAAGGCCAGCCCCAGCATTTT,CASSLSGGQGQPQHF
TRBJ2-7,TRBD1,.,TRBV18,TGTGCCAGCTCTCCTTCCGGGACAGCCTACTACGAGCAGTACTTC,CASSPSGTAYYEQYF
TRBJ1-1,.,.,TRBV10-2,TGCGCCAGCAGAAACAGTTTGAACACTGAAGCTTTCTTT,CASRNSLNTEAFF
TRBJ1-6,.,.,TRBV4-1,TGCGCCAGCAGCCAAGACCGACAGAATAATTCACCCCTCCACTTT,CASSQDRQNNSPLHF
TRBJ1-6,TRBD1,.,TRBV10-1,TGCGCCAGCAGGACAGGGATGGATTCACCCCTCCACTTT,CASRTGMDSPLHF
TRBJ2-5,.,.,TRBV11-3,TGTGCCAGCAGCTTAGAAGGGGTCCTGGCAGAGACCCAGTACTTC,CASSLEGVLAETQYF
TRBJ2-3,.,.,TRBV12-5,TGTGCTAGTGGTAGTGGAGTCCACACAGATACGCAGTATTTT,CASGSGVHTDTQYF
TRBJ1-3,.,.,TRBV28,TGTGCCACGAGTCAGGGGATCCTGGACACCATATATTTT,CATSQGILDTIYF
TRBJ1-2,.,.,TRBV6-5,TGTGCCAGCAGCCCCTCTCCCTCGCGCTATGGCTACACCTTC,CASSPSPSRYGYTF
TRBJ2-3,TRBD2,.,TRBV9,TGTGCCAGCAGCCCCGGCGGGACTAGCGGCACAGATACGCAGTATTTT,CASSPGGTSGTDTQYF
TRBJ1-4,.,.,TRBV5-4,TGTGCCAGCAGCTTGGACTCGGGAAAACTGTTTTTT,CASSLDSGKLFF
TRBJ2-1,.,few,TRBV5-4,TGTGCCAGCAGCACCTCCGGGAGAGAGCAGTTCTTC,CASSTSGREQFF
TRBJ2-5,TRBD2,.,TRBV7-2,TGTGCCAGCAGCTTAAGCGGGGTACTAGCGGCGGGAGAGACCCAGTACTTC,CASSLSGVLAAGETQYF
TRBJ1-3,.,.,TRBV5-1,TGCGCCAGCAGCTTGGCGGGGTACGGAAACACCATATATTTT,CASSLAGYGNTIYF
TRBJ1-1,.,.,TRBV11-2,TGTGCCAGCAGCCTACTAAAGAACACTGAAGCTTTCTTT,CASSLLKNTEAFF
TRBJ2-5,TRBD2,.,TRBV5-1,TGCGCCAGCAGCTTGACTAGCGGCTGGGAGACCCAGTACTTC,CASSLTSGWETQYF
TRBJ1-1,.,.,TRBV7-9,TGTGCCAGCAGCTCCGCCGGGAAGAACACTGAAGCTTTCTTT,CASSSAGKNTEAFF
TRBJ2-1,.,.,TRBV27,TGTGCCAGCAGCCCCGGGTCGCGGGTGAATGAGCAGTTCTTC,CASSPGSRVNEQFF
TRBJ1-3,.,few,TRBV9,TGTGCCAGCAGCACACGACAGGTAGCGGGAAACACCATATATTTT,CASSTRQVAGNTIYF
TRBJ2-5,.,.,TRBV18,TGTGCCAGCTCACCCGCTACAGGTTTGCTCGAGACCCAGTACTTC,CASSPATGLLETQYF